This TCR beta chain originates from a study of blood T cell repertoires in COVID-19. Study in general: Spain, Italy and the United States supplied samples that represented acute and convalescent COVID-19. Sample material is recorded as cDNA or gDNA derived from T cells, B-cell-depleted T cells, or PBMCs.

Under the authors' procedure: Amplified reference gene primers provided the basis for estimating nucleated cell counts. TCRdb's table, derived via immunoSEQ multiplex PCR, lists solely in-frame clones and lacks some. V and J calls and clone size are those listed in that table; D and trimming were worked out from the DNA. The table lists about 320,000 clones, around 86% of them singletons. Trimming shortened V by 0 bases and J by 1 base, and 4 bases separated the two germline ends. The CDR3 runs 13 residues. Germline CDR1 reads SGHRS; CDR2 reads YFSETQ. The material sequenced was peripheral blood. The source of this sequence is a woman aged 45-59 years with acute or convalescent COVID-19. The chain is built from TRBV5-1 and TRBJ1-1, with no clear D. CDR3 amino acids: CASSLGGNTEAFF. DNA of the CDR3: TGCGCCAGCAGCTTGGGAGGGAACACTGAAGCTTTCTTT.